Shown below are 15 T cell receptor beta chains from a single sample sequenced in a study of molecular identifiers for immune sequencing clone quantification. One entry per CDR3 protein, called by TCRdb with MiXCR from the PCR reads. This sample has about 510,000 distinct CDR3 sequences, with about 25% found just once. The sample comprised naive CD8+ T cells from blood, with Jurkat cell RNA spiked in. Subset denoted: FACS-sorted CD8+CD4-CCR7+CD45RA+ naive T cells. Receptors originate from a human donor in good health. Some libraries in this study had Jurkat cell RNA spiked in.

This clonotype was observed a few times. V and J are TRBV23-1 and TRBJ2-7; D may be TRBD2 (5 bases). TRBV23-1 is filed as an ORF, its function uncertain. V was trimmed by 1 base and J by 4 bases, leaving 20 bases between them. The CDR3 length is 17 residues. The CDR3 DNA sequence: TGCGCCAGCAGTCAATGTTCCAAAGCACGAGGGTTTTACGAGCAGTACTTC. Translation gives CASSQCSKARGFYEQYF.

On this clonotype itself: The CDR3 does not end in the conserved phenylalanine or tryptophan, so this is likely a read error. The rearrangement links TRBV19 to TRBJ2-7; D remains unclear. Germline assignment: CDR1 LNHDA and CDR2 SQIVND (reference sequence). The V end was cut by 3 bases, the J end by 2 bases, with 8 bases between. CDR3 length: 13 residues. The CDR3 DNA sequence: TGTGCCAGTAGTATCGGACCTACCTACGAGCAGTACCTC. As protein: CASSIGPTYEQYL.

This clonotype has ten or more counts. The chain links TRBV5-1 to TRBJ2-1, with 9 bases aligning to TRBD2. The CDR3 consists of 15 residues. CDR1 and CDR2 from the germline V gene are SGHRS and YFSETQ. V lost 5 bases to trimming and J lost 7 bases; unmatched junction nucleotides: 10. CDR3 nucleotides: TGCGCCAGCAGTTATGCGGGAGGGCCGTATAATGAGCAGTTCTTC. Its translation is CASSYAGGPYNEQFF.

As concerns this clonotype: A much larger clone lies a single base off, so this may be a read error. J is TRBJ1-1 and V is TRBV6-2 or TRBV6-3; D not resolved. There are 13 residues in the CDR3. Looked up from germline, CDR1 is MNHEY and CDR2 is SVGEGT. CDR3 in amino acids: CASSYVGSTKAFF. In nucleotides, the CDR3 is TGTGCCAGCAGTTACGTGGGTAGCACTAAAGCTTTCTTT.

This clonotype was seen a handful of times. J is TRBJ2-5 and V is TRBV12-5, with 7 bases that match TRBD2. Looked up from germline, CDR1 is LGHNT and CDR2 is FRNRAP. Losses at the gene ends were 5 bases for V and 2 bases for J; bases not matched to a gene: 8. The CDR3 totals 15 residues. CDR3 protein: CASGPWGGGQETQYF. DNA of the CDR3: TGTGCTAGTGGTCCCTGGGGGGGGGGGCAAGAGACCCAGTACTTC.

This clonotype came up a few times. The chain employs TRBV9 and TRBJ2-6; D not certain. Trimming removed 0 bases from V and 9 bases from J, with 7 bases in between. This CDR3 spans 13 amino acids. Germline V gene data show CDR1 as SGDLS and CDR2 as YYNGEE. CDR3 nucleotides: TGTGCCAGCAGCGTAGGAAGCGACAACGTCCTGACTTTC. Translation: CASSVGSDNVLTF.

On this clonotype: The junction and the germline gene differ at one end; a read error may be behind it. The J gene is TRBJ2-3, the V gene TRBV24-1; D tentatively fits TRBD1 or TRBD2 (6 bases each). CDR1 is KGHDR, CDR2 SFDVKD, per germline. The CDR3 has 16 amino acids. The CDR3 coding sequence is TGTGCCACCACTGATTCAAGGGGGGACAGCACAGATACGCAGTATTTT. Translation: CATTDSRGDSTDTQYF.

On this clonotype itself: This clone may be a read error of a much larger clone one base away. This chain uses TRBV4-3 with TRBJ1-2, with D hard to call. The CDR3 extends over 17 amino acids. Per the germline V gene, CDR1 is LGHNA and CDR2 is YSLEER. The germline V and J ends were trimmed by 0 bases and 0 bases, with 14 bases remaining between them. DNA for the CDR3: TGCGCCAGCAGCCAAGATCCTACAGAGCCGTCTAACTATGGCTACACCTTC. Its translation is CASSQDPTEPSNYGYTF.

This clonotype was counted only a few times. This chain joins TRBV5-5 and TRBJ2-2, with TRBD1 identical over 7 bases. Trimming cost V 3 bases and J 7 bases; bases outside gene matches: 15. The CDR3 runs 17 residues. Germline V gene lookup returns CDR1 SGHKS and CDR2 YYEKEE (reference sequence). The CDR3 DNA reads TGTGCCAGCAGCTGGGGCTGGGGTACAGGGGAGATCGGGGAGCTGTTTTTT. It specifies CASSWGWGTGEIGELFF.

This clonotype appeared a few times. The chain carries TRBV20-1 and TRBJ2-7; a weak D match, TRBD1 (5 bases). Between the trimmed V and J ends, which lost 0 bases and 4 bases, there was a span of 16 bases. This CDR3 contains 15 residues. The germline CDR1 and CDR2 sequences are DFQATT and SNEGSKA (reference sequence). CDR3 loop: CSARDPGQSVYEQYF. In nucleotides, the CDR3 is TGCAGTGCTAGAGATCCAGGACAATCCGTTTACGAGCAGTACTTC.

This clonotype was detected many times. The gene calls are TRBV7-9 and TRBJ2-7; D gene ambiguous. Germline CDR1 SEHNR, CDR2 FQNEAQ (reference sequence). The CDR3 is 12 residues long. V was clipped by 4 bases and J by 4 bases, with 8 bases between them. CDR3 amino acids: CASSSMIYEQYF. DNA for the CDR3: TGTGCCAGCAGCTCGATGATTTACGAGCAGTACTTC.

The genes are TRBV19 and TRBJ2-3, with 10 bases that match TRBD1. The CDR3 sequence is 15 residues long. CDR1 and CDR2 from the germline V gene are LNHDA and SQIVND (reference sequence). V lost 6 bases, J lost 7 bases, and 10 bases stayed unmatched. This CDR3 reads CASRVSTGGENTQYF. The CDR3 bases are TGTGCCAGTAGAGTTTCGACAGGGGGCGAGAATACGCAGTATTTT.

The V and J genes are TRBV7-9 and TRBJ2-1, with TRBD2 matching over 16 bases. CDR3 length: 15 amino acids. The germline gives CDR1 SEHNR, CDR2 FQNEAQ (reference sequence). The trim removed 8 bases at V and 10 bases at J, leaving 8 bases unmatched. DNA for the CDR3: TGTGCCAGCTTTGGGACTAGCGGGGGGGCACAAGAGCAGTTCTTC. It encodes CASFGTSGGAQEQFF.

On this clonotype itself: A much larger clonotype is one base distant, so this may be a read error. This chain links TRBV6-6 with TRBJ2-4, with unresolved D. The germline gives CDR1 MNHNY, CDR2 SVGAGI (reference sequence). This CDR3 comprises 13 residues. CDR3 sequence (DNA): TGTGCCGGCAGAACAGTATGGAGAAACATTCAGTACTTC. Translating gives CAGRTVWRNIQYF.

The chain uses TRBV7-9 and TRBJ1-5; 7 bases line up with TRBD1. V shed 5 bases, J shed 0 bases, and the junction held 4 bases outside the gene matches. The CDR3 sequence is 15 residues long. Germline assignment: CDR1 SEHNR and CDR2 FQNEAQ (reference sequence). CDR3 in amino acids: CASSDGTASNQPQHF. Written as DNA, the CDR3 is TGTGCCAGCAGCGACGGGACAGCTAGCAATCAGCCCCAGCATTTT. Drawing the rest from reference TRBV7-9 and TRBJ1-5, the complete variable domain is DTGVSQNPRHKITKRGQNVTFRCDPISEHNRLYWYRQTLGQGPEFLTYFQNEAQLEKSRLLSDRFSAERPKGSFSTLEIQRTEQGDSAMYLCASSDGTASNQPQHFGDGTRLSIL.